The 8 T cell receptor beta chains given below trace back to one sample, sequenced in a study of cytomegalovirus exposure and HLA in healthy donors. The PCR ran on 60 Vbeta and 13 Jbeta primers. The repertoire was sequenced with immunoSEQ multiplex PCR; TCRdb's copy has only in-frame clones and lacks some. The sample records some 120,000 clones, roughly 83% being singletons. The material sequenced was PBMCs. These receptors were obtained from a young man in good health and CMV-seropositive.

J is TRBJ1-2 and V is TRBV5-5, with D possibly matching TRBD1 (6 bases). Germline CDR1 and CDR2: SGHKS and YYEKEE (reference sequence). The CDR3 runs to 14 residues. The V end lost 1 base, the J end lost 4 bases, and 11 bases lay between the germline ends. The CDR3 reads CASSLTGLGYGYTF. In DNA form, the CDR3 reads TGTGCCAGCAGCTTGACAGGGCTCGGCTATGGCTACACCTTC.

The rearrangement links TRBV4-2 to TRBJ2-7, with D unresolved. Germline CDR1 is LGHNA and CDR2 is YNFKEQ. The germline V and J ends were trimmed by 6 bases and 4 bases, with 16 bases remaining between them. This CDR3 contains 14 residues. The CDR3 loop is CASSQRNGGYEQYF. DNA of the CDR3: TGTGCCAGCAGTCAACGTAACGGCGGTTACGAGCAGTACTTC.

The rearrangement uses TRBV19 and TRBJ2-7; D possibly corresponds to TRBD1 (6 bases). The CDR3 length is 14 residues. Trimming removed 7 bases at V and 1 base at J, with 14 bases between. Germline V gene lookup returns CDR1 LNHDA and CDR2 SQIVND (reference sequence). In nucleotides, the CDR3 is TGTGCCAGTAATAATCGGGACAAGTCCTACGAGCAGTACTTC. This codes for CASNNRDKSYEQYF.

The J gene is TRBJ2-1, the V gene TRBV7-2, with TRBD1 matching 8 bases. The germline CDR1 and CDR2 sequences are SGHTA and FQGNSA. V was pared by 4 bases and J by 13 bases, with 6 bases of the junction left unmatched. This CDR3 comprises 12 residues. CDR3 region: CASSWGDRPQFF. CDR3 nucleotide sequence: TGTGCCAGCAGCTGGGGGGACAGGCCTCAGTTCTTC.

The rearrangement uses TRBV18 and TRBJ2-4; TRBD1 agrees at 7 bases. Germline V lookup: CDR1 KGHSH, CDR2 LQKENI. The CDR3 spans 13 residues. V lost 2 bases and J lost 5; bases outside the gene matches: 0. The CDR3 reads CASSPDRENIQYF. For the CDR3, the DNA is TGTGCCAGCTCACCAGACAGGGAAAACATTCAGTACTTC.

The chain links TRBV7-3 to TRBJ2-3; 7 bases are shared with TRBD2. Germline assignment: CDR1 SGHTA and CDR2 FQGTGA. V gave up 2 bases and J gave up 6 bases; unmatched junction bases: 8. The length of the CDR3 is 15 residues. As DNA, the CDR3 is TGTGCCAGCAGCTTAGTCGCCGGGAGGAAGGATACGCAGTATTTT. This gives the protein CASSLVAGRKDTQYF.

This chain links TRBV13 with TRBJ1-1; D is uncertain. V was clipped by 5 bases and J by 2 bases, with 18 bases between them. This CDR3 is 16 amino acids long. CDR1 is PRHDT and CDR2 is FYEKMQ in the germline V gene (reference sequence). CDR3 nucleotides: TGTGCCAGCAGCCCCGATGGGAGGGCCTTCAACACTGAAGCTTTCTTT. Translating gives CASSPDGRAFNTEAFF. Full variable domain (rest looked up from reference TRBV13 and TRBJ1-1): AAGVIQSPRHLIKEKRETATLKCYPIPRHDTVYWYQQGPGQDPQFLISFYEKMQSDKGSIPDRFSAQQFSDYHSELNMSSLELGDSALYFCASSPDGRAFNTEAFFGQGTRLTVV.

This chain uses TRBV18 with TRBJ2-1; D ambiguous. V shed 0 bases and J shed 6 bases, with 15 bases lying between them. The CDR3 runs 16 residues. Germline V CDR1 and CDR2: KGHSH, LQKENI. DNA of the CDR3: TGTGCCAGCTCACCACCGAACCACCTAGGATTCAATGAGCAGTTCTTC. Protein: CASSPPNHLGFNEQFF.